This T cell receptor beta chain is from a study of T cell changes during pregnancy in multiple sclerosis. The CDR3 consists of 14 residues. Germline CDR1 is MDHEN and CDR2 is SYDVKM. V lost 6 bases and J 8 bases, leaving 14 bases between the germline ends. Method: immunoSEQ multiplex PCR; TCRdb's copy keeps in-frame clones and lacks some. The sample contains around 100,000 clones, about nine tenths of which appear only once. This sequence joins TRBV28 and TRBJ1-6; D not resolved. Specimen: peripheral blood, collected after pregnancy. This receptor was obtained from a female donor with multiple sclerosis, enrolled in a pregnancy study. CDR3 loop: CASRAGGFYSPLHF. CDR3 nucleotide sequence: TGTGCCAGCAGGGCGGGAGGTTTTTATTCACCCCTCCACTTT.